This is a list of T cell receptor beta chains from one sample in a study of CD8 T cells in ankylosing spondylitis. TCRdb recomputed calls from the 5' RACE reads with MiXCR, one row per CDR3 protein. The repertoire holds under 850,000 distinct CDR3 sequences, 15% to 20% seen once, with around a fifth in the top ten. The sequenced material came from blood, either unsorted or a sorted T cell fraction (not recorded which). Every receptor here comes from a male donor with ankylosing spondylitis. The CDR3 runs from the conserved cysteine through the conserved F or W. D genes are given only for firm matches. Part of the rows lack a size; the others show once, few, many or a class for expanded clones.

length | J | D | size | V | DNA | CDR3
14 | TRBJ1-5 | TRBD1 | - | TRBV20-1 | TGCAGTGCTACCCCGGGACAGGGAAAACAGCCCCAGCATTTT | CSATPGQGKQPQHF
14 | TRBJ1-1 | - | few | TRBV12-3/TRBV12-4 | TGTGCCAGCAGTTTTCAGGCAGGGAAGGGTGAAGCTTTCTTT | CASSFQAGKGEAFF
10 | TRBJ1-1 | - | - | TRBV10-2 | TGCGCCAGCTGGCAGACTGAAGCTTTCTTT | CASWQTEAFF
13 | TRBJ2-7 | - | - | TRBV25-1 | TGTGCCAGCAGCCAGGGCGCCCGGGACGAGCAGTACTTC | CASSQGARDEQYF
13 | TRBJ1-2 | - | few | TRBV12-3/TRBV12-4 | TGTGCCAGCAGTTTCGCGGTAGTCGGTGGCTACACCTTC | CASSFAVVGGYTF
15 | TRBJ2-7 | TRBD2 | - | TRBV6-1 | TGTGCCAGCAGTGAAAGGGTAGCGGGGCCCTACGAGCAGTACTTC | CASSERVAGPYEQYF
14 | TRBJ1-6 | TRBD1 | - | TRBV7-2 | TGTGCCAGCAGCAAAGACAGGGTAGTGTCACCCCTCCACTTT | CASSKDRVVSPLHF
15 | TRBJ2-3 | - | - | TRBV9 | TGTGCCAGCAGCGCGGAGGGGGTAGCGGGAGATACGCAGTATTTT | CASSAEGVAGDTQYF
17 | TRBJ2-1 | TRBD2 | few | TRBV15 | TGTGCCACCAGCAGAGACCTCGGGAGGGACTATAACTATGAGCAGTTCTTC | CATSRDLGRDYNYEQFF
12 | TRBJ2-1 | TRBD2 | few | TRBV3-1 | TGTGCCAGTATTTCGGGGGGGAATGAGCAGTTCTTC | CASISGGNEQFF
14 | TRBJ2-7 | TRBD2 | - | TRBV6-5 | TGTGCCAGCAGTTTGCTAGCGGCCTCCTACGAGCAGTACTTC | CASSLLAASYEQYF
15 | TRBJ2-2 | TRBD2 | - | TRBV20-1 | TGCAGTGCTCGGTGGCTAGCGGGAGGGACCGGGGAGCTGTTTTTT | CSARWLAGGTGELFF
15 | TRBJ2-3 | - | few | TRBV28 | TGTGCCAGCAGCCCTACGGGAAAGGGGGCAGATACGCAGTATTTT | CASSPTGKGADTQYF
14 | TRBJ2-1 | - | - | TRBV7-2 | TGTGCCAGCAGCCCACAAAGGGGTTCAAATGAGCAGTTCTTC | CASSPQRGSNEQFF
15 | TRBJ1-5 | - | - | TRBV6-5 | TGTGCCAGCAGTTACAGCTCTGGGGGAGGGCAGCCCCAGCATTTT | CASSYSSGGGQPQHF
16 | TRBJ1-6 | - | - | TRBV7-2 | TGTGCCAGCAGCTTAGAGGGCAGCTCCTATAATTCACCCCTCCACTTT | CASSLEGSSYNSPLHF
12 | TRBJ1-1 | - | - | TRBV18 | TGTGCCAGCTCAGGGGACACTCTTGAAGCTTTCTTT | CASSGDTLEAFF
12 | TRBJ1-2 | TRBD1 | many | TRBV6-5 | TGTGCCAGCAGTAAGAGACAGGGAGGCTACACCTTC | CASSKRQGGYTF
14 | TRBJ2-7 | TRBD1 | - | TRBV5-1 | TGCGCCAGCAGCTGGACAGGGGGCGCGTACGAGCAGTACTTC | CASSWTGGAYEQYF
14 | TRBJ2-7 | TRBD1 | few | TRBV9 | TGTGCCAGCAGCGGAGTCCAGGGGGCGGTCGAGCAGTACTTC | CASSGVQGAVEQYF
15 | TRBJ2-3 | - | few | TRBV11-2 | TGTGCCAGCAGCTTAGTCGCCAGTCTCACAGATACGCAGTATTTT | CASSLVASLTDTQYF
17 | TRBJ1-2 | - | - | TRBV5-6 | TGTGCCAGCAGCTTGTTGGACAGAGAACGCACTAACTATGGCTACACCTTC | CASSLLDRERTNYGYTF
14 | TRBJ1-6 | - | few | TRBV3-1 | TGTGCCAGCAGCCAAGCAGCAGGGGAGACACCCCTCCACTTT | CASSQAAGETPLHF
15 | TRBJ1-5 | - | few | TRBV24-1 | TGTGCCACCAGTGACGTGGGTTTGGGTCATCAGCCCCAGCATTTT | CATSDVGLGHQPQHF
17 | TRBJ2-3 | TRBD1 | - | TRBV4-3 | TGCGCCAGCAGCCATCCCTCGAGGGGACAGGGCACAGATACGCAGTATTTT | CASSHPSRGQGTDTQYF
12 | TRBJ1-1 | - | few | TRBV6-6 | TGTGCCAGCGTGGGGGGTAACACTGAAGCTTTCTTT | CASVGGNTEAFF
15 | TRBJ2-1 | - | few | TRBV29-1 | TGCAGCGTTGAAGATTCAGGGAGACCCTACAATGAGCAGTTCTTC | CSVEDSGRPYNEQFF
14 | TRBJ2-2 | - | once | TRBV6-5 | TGTGCCAGCAGTTACTCGAACGTAGCCGGGGAGCTGTTTTTT | CASSYSNVAGELFF